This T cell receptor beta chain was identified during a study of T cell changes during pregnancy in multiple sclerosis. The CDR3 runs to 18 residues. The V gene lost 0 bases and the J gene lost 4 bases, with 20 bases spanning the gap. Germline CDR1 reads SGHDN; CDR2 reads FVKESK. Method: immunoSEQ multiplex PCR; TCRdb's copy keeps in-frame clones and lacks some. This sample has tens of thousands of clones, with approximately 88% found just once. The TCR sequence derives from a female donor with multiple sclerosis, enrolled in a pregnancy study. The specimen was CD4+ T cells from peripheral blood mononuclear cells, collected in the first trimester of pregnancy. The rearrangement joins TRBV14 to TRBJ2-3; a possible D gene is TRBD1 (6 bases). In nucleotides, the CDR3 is TGTGCCAGCAGCCAAGACGTAAGCGGAAGGGGGTATTCAGATACGCAGTATTTT. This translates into CASSQDVSGRGYSDTQYF.